Listed here are 29 T cell receptor beta chains from one sample, sequenced in a study of blood T cell repertoires in COVID-19. The data were produced by immunoSEQ multiplex PCR, yet TCRdb's version contains in-frame clones alone and is incomplete. The table has roughly 390,000 clones, 85% seen once. The material sequenced was peripheral blood. These receptors originate from a woman between 18 and 29 years old with acute or convalescent COVID-19.

The rearrangement uses TRBV15 and TRBJ1-6; D ambiguous. The CDR3 totals 13 residues. The germline V gene encodes CDR1 LNHNV and CDR2 YYDKDF (reference sequence). V was pared by 4 bases and J by 10 bases, with 11 bases between. CDR3 nucleotide sequence: TGTGCCACCAGCATCCCGTCTCGGTCACCCCTCCACTTT. Translating gives CATSIPSRSPLHF.

The rearrangement uses TRBV5-1 and TRBJ2-7, with TRBD2 matching over 16 bases. Germline lookup yields CDR1 SGHRS and CDR2 YFSETQ. This CDR3 spans 17 amino acids. V trimming: 4 bases; J trimming: 3 bases; junction bases outside the gene matches: 7. The CDR3 loop is CASSIGTSGGAGYEQYF. The CDR3 coding sequence is TGCGCCAGCAGCATTGGGACTAGCGGGGGGGCAGGCTACGAGCAGTACTTC.

The rearrangement uses TRBV4-2 and TRBJ1-1; weak D call: TRBD1 (5 bases). The ends were cut back, 1 base at V and 6 bases at J, with 18 bases in the middle. Germline CDR1 reads LGHNA; CDR2 reads YNFKEQ. CDR3 length: 16 amino acids. In DNA form, the CDR3 reads TGTGCCAGCAGCCAAGCCCACAAAGGGGTTAAATCTGAAGCTTTCTTT. Protein product: CASSQAHKGVKSEAFF.

The sample holds many counts of this clone. The chain recombines TRBV9 with TRBJ1-2; 8 positions match TRBD1. Trimming cost V 4 bases and J 3 bases; bases outside gene matches: 8. The CDR3 is made up of 15 amino acids. Per germline, CDR1 SGDLS and CDR2 YYNGEE. The CDR3 region has the DNA TGTGCCAGCAGCCCACCGACAGGGGCCTACTATGGCTACACCTTC. Translation: CASSPPTGAYYGYTF.

V is TRBV7-8 and J is TRBJ1-1, with unresolved D. The CDR3 is made up of 12 amino acids. Germline CDR1 reads SGHVS; CDR2 reads FQNEAQ. V lost 5 bases, J lost 3 bases, and 7 bases lay in between. This CDR3 is CASSQTYTEAFF. The CDR3 coding sequence is TGTGCCAGCAGCCAAACATACACTGAAGCTTTCTTT.

The chain couples TRBV2 to TRBJ1-6; TRBD1 aligns across 8 bases. Germline loops: CDR1 SNHLY, CDR2 FYNNEI. J was trimmed by 7 bases and V by 4 bases; bases with no gene match: 6. The CDR3 sequence is 15 residues long. The CDR3 nucleotides are TGTGCCAGCAGTGTCCAGGGGGCTGAAAATTCACCCCTCCACTTT. This translates into CASSVQGAENSPLHF.

This clone was seen a single time. The V call is TRBV9, the J call TRBJ1-5; TRBD1 agrees at 10 bases. The V gene's germline CDR1 is SGDLS and CDR2 YYNGEE. The CDR3 loop spans 16 amino acids. V lost 3 bases and J lost 5; bases outside the gene matches: 8. The chain's CDR3 is CASSGGTGDWDQPQHF. CDR3 nucleotides: TGTGCCAGCAGCGGGGGGACAGGGGATTGGGATCAGCCCCAGCATTTT.

The V call is TRBV15, the J call TRBJ1-6; 7 positions agree with TRBD1. The germline gives CDR1 LNHNV, CDR2 YYDKDF (reference sequence). The CDR3 is 15 amino acids. V was clipped by 5 bases and J by 6 bases; unmatched bases: 7. As DNA, the CDR3 is TGTGCCACCAGCTCCCGGGACAGCCTTAATTCACCCCTCCACTTT. This codes for CATSSRDSLNSPLHF.

The gene calls are TRBV11-2 and TRBJ2-7, with TRBD1 identical over 9 bases. There are 13 residues in the CDR3. J lost 7 bases, V lost 5 bases, and 6 bases had no gene match. CDR1 and CDR2 (germline): SGHAT, FQNNGV. The CDR3 spells CASSVGQGIEQYF. The CDR3, as DNA: TGTGCCAGCAGCGTAGGACAGGGGATTGAGCAGTACTTC.

The chain uses TRBV11-2 and TRBJ1-1; D remains unclear. V was cut by 5 bases and J by 0 bases, with 13 bases left in between. Germline values: CDR1 SGHAT, CDR2 FQNNGV. The CDR3 sequence is 15 residues long. The CDR3 reads CASSPGTDMNTEAFF. CDR3 coding DNA: TGTGCCAGCAGCCCCGGTACAGATATGAACACTGAAGCTTTCTTT.

J is TRBJ2-7 and V is TRBV7-9, with TRBD2 matching 9 bases. J gave up 7 bases and V 2 bases, and 9 bases lay outside the gene matches. The CDR3 extends over 15 amino acids. CDR1 and CDR2 (germline): SEHNR, FQNEAQ (reference sequence). CDR3 protein: CASSLSGREGGEQYF. As DNA, the CDR3 is TGTGCCAGCAGCTTAAGCGGGCGGGAGGGAGGAGAGCAGTACTTC.

Only one count was recorded for this clone. The chain combines TRBV5-1 with TRBJ1-4; D might be TRBD1 (5 bases). The CDR3 sequence is 17 residues long. The V end lost 4 bases, the J end lost 0 bases, and 16 bases lay between the germline ends. Germline-derived CDR1 and CDR2 are SGHRS and YFSETQ. In DNA, the CDR3 is TGCGCCAGCAGCGGTGGAGGGGCACCCGCAACTAATGAAAAACTGTTTTTT. It codes for CASSGGGAPATNEKLFF.

The chain uses TRBV7-3 and TRBJ2-1, with D maybe TRBD2 (5 bases). CDR1 is SGHTA, CDR2 FQGTGA, per germline. The V end was cut by 4 bases, the J end by 7 bases, with 11 bases between. This CDR3 contains 13 residues. CDR3 sequence reads: CASSSIRGNEQFF. The CDR3 DNA follows: TGTGCCAGCAGCTCGATAAGAGGGAATGAGCAGTTCTTC.

The chain is built from TRBV9 and TRBJ1-1; 7 bases match TRBD1. V was clipped by 4 bases and J by 11 bases; unmatched bases: 2. CDR1 and CDR2 from the germline V gene are SGDLS and YYNGEE. The CDR3 is 10 residues long. As DNA, the CDR3 is TGTGCCAGCAGCCCAGGGGGGGCTTTCTTT. The encoded protein is CASSPGGAFF.

The J gene is TRBJ2-3, the V gene TRBV18; 10 bases align to TRBD2. Germline V lookup: CDR1 KGHSH, CDR2 LQKENI. J gave up 2 bases and V 5 bases, and 4 bases lay outside the gene matches. The CDR3 consists of 15 residues. In DNA, the CDR3 is TGTGCCAGCTCAACAGCGGGGGGGGTCACAGATACGCAGTATTTT. It codes for CASSTAGGVTDTQYF.

The V and J genes are TRBV19 and TRBJ1-1; D gene uncertain. The germline V gene encodes CDR1 LNHDA and CDR2 SQIVND (reference sequence). The V end was cut by 6 bases, the J end by 4 bases, with 15 bases between. This CDR3 spans 14 amino acids. The chain's CDR3 is CASRSREVGTEAFF. CDR3 nucleotides: TGTGCCAGTAGAAGCCGGGAGGTTGGCACTGAAGCTTTCTTT. Supplemented by reference TRBV19 and TRBJ1-1, the full variable domain reads DGGITQSPKYLFRKEGQNVTLSCEQNLNHDAMYWYRQDPGQGLRLIYYSQIVNDFQKGDIAEGYSVSREKKESFPLTVTSAQKNPTAFYLCASRSREVGTEAFFGQGTRLTVV.

This clone was observed a handful of times. The V and J genes are TRBV7-6 and TRBJ2-7; the D gene is possibly TRBD2 (5 bases). Per the germline V gene, CDR1 is SGHVS and CDR2 is FNYEAQ. Trimming stripped 2 bases from V and 0 bases from J, with 14 bases between. This CDR3 contains 16 residues. The chain's CDR3 is CASSLLAGVLSYEQYF. In DNA, the CDR3 is TGTGCCAGCAGCTTACTAGCTGGGGTACTCTCCTACGAGCAGTACTTC.

The genes are TRBV2 and TRBJ2-5; D might be TRBD1 (5 bases). CDR3 size: 13 residues. The germline CDR1 and CDR2 sequences are SNHLY and FYNNEI. Between the trimmed V and J ends, which lost 8 bases and 2 bases, there was a span of 12 bases. CDR3: CASGASLQETQYF. CDR3 bases: TGTGCCAGCGGGGCTTCCCTACAAGAGACCCAGTACTTC. Combining the CDR3 with reference TRBV2 and TRBJ2-5 gives the whole variable domain EPEVTQTPSHQVTQMGQEVILRCVPISNHLYFYWYRQILGQKVEFLVSFYNNEISEKSEIFDDQFSVERPDGSNFTLKIRSTKLEDSAMYFCASGASLQETQYFGPGTRLLVL.

CDR3 sequence reads: CASSDSTGNTEAFF. The CDR3 DNA sequence: TGTGCCAGCTCCGACTCGACAGGGAACACTGAAGCTTTCTTT. The chain is built from TRBV18 and TRBJ1-1, with D possibly matching TRBD1 (6 bases). Trimming cost V 6 bases and J 1 base, with 12 bases left between them. The CDR3 loop spans 14 amino acids. Germline-derived CDR1 and CDR2 are KGHSH and LQKENI.

The V gene is TRBV6-5, the J gene TRBJ2-6; 8 nucleotides line up with TRBD1. Germline V lookup: CDR1 MNHEY, CDR2 SVGAGI. V trimming: 8 bases; J trimming: 2 bases; junction bases outside the gene matches: 2. The CDR3 has 14 amino acids. The CDR3 region is CASLTGAGANVLTF. DNA for the CDR3: TGTGCCAGCTTGACAGGGGCTGGGGCCAACGTCCTGACTTTC.

The J gene is TRBJ2-7, the V gene TRBV5-1, with D hard to call. CDR1 SGHRS and CDR2 YFSETQ come from the germline V gene. Trimming removed 0 bases from V and 1 base from J, with 2 bases in between. The CDR3 has 12 residues. The CDR3 sequence: CASSLASYEQYF. CDR3 in DNA: TGCGCCAGCAGCTTGGCGTCCTACGAGCAGTACTTC.

J is TRBJ2-2 and V is TRBV3-1 (or the pseudogene TRBV3-2); possible D gene TRBD2, 5 bases. Deletions cut 3 bases from V and 5 bases from J, with 10 bases between. The CDR3 is made up of 14 amino acids. Per germline, CDR1 LGHDT and CDR2 YNNKEL (reference sequence). DNA of the CDR3: TGTGCCAGCAGCCAGGGAGTGAATACCGGGGAGCTGTTTTTT. Protein: CASSQGVNTGELFF.

The gene calls are TRBV13 and TRBJ1-6; a weak D match, TRBD1 (5 bases). There are 14 residues in the CDR3. CDR1 and CDR2 from the germline V gene are PRHDT and FYEKMQ (reference sequence). The germline V and J ends were trimmed by 0 bases and 9 bases, with 9 bases remaining between them. For the CDR3, the DNA is TGTGCCAGCAGCTTAGGTGACAGTAGTTCACCCCTCCACTTT. It is translated as CASSLGDSSSPLHF.

The chain recombines TRBV9 with TRBJ2-7; the D gene is possibly TRBD2 (5 bases). Germline CDR1 SGDLS, CDR2 YYNGEE. The CDR3 consists of 14 residues. V gave up 0 bases and J gave up 3 bases, with 10 bases separating them. The CDR3 here is CASSVGPGIYEQYF. Here the CDR3 DNA reads TGTGCCAGCAGCGTAGGGCCGGGGATCTACGAGCAGTACTTC.

The genes are TRBV18 and TRBJ1-6, with 7 bases matching TRBD1. CDR1 is KGHSH, CDR2 LQKENI, per germline. V trimming: 8 bases; J trimming: 6 bases; junction bases outside the gene matches: 4. The CDR3 loop spans 13 amino acids. The CDR3 reads CASGQEVNSPLHF. As DNA, the CDR3 is TGTGCCAGCGGACAGGAGGTTAATTCACCCCTCCACTTT.

The chain is built from TRBV2 and TRBJ2-1, with TRBD2 identical over 7 bases. There are 18 residues in the CDR3. Germline CDR1 reads SNHLY; CDR2 reads FYNNEI. Trimming took 4 bases from V and 0 from J; bases not matched to a gene: 12. The CDR3 nucleotides read TGTGCCAGCAGTGGTAGGGGAGGGAGTTCAAGCTCCTACAATGAGCAGTTCTTC. Amino acids: CASSGRGGSSSSYNEQFF.

V usage is TRBV6-6 and J usage is TRBJ2-3; D remains unclear. Germline values: CDR1 MNHNY, CDR2 SVGAGI (reference sequence). The V gene lost 2 bases and the J gene lost 6 bases, with 12 bases spanning the gap. This CDR3 region has 14 residues. Here the CDR3 DNA reads TGTGCCAGCAGTTACCATGACGAGGTCGATACGCAGTATTTT. It yields the protein CASSYHDEVDTQYF.

This sequence joins TRBV29-1 and TRBJ2-3; maybe TRBD1 (6 bases). This CDR3 comprises 13 residues. The ends were cut back, 3 bases at V and 9 bases at J, with 16 bases in the middle. Germline V gene lookup returns CDR1 SQVTM and CDR2 ANQGSEA. The CDR3: CSVDEDSLGTQYF. Written as DNA, the CDR3 is TGCAGCGTTGACGAGGACAGCCTGGGCACGCAGTATTTT.

V and J are TRBV6-5 and TRBJ2-1; D is possibly TRBD1 (5 bases). With 6 bases removed from V and 3 bases from J, the gap between germline ends came to 9 bases. Germline assignment: CDR1 MNHEY and CDR2 SVGAGI. This CDR3 contains 13 residues. The CDR3 coding sequence is TGTGCCAGCAGGGTAGGGGTCTACAATGAGCAGTTCTTC. It is translated as CASRVGVYNEQFF.